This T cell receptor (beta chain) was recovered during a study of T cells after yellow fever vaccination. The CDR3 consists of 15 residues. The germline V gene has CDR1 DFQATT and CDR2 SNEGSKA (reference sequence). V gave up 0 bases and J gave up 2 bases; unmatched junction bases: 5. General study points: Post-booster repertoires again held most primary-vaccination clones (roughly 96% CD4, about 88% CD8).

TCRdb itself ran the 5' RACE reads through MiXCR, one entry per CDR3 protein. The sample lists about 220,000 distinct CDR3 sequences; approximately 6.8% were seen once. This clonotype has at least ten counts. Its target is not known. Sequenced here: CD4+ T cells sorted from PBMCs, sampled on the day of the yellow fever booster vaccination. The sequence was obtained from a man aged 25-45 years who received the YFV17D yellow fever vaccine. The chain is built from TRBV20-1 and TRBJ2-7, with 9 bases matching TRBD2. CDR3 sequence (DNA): TGCAGTGCTAGAGAAGGCAGCGGGAGGACCTACGAGCAGTACTTC. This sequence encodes CSAREGSGRTYEQYF.